This TCR beta chain was profiled in a study of cytomegalovirus exposure and HLA in healthy donors. General study results and limits: It was only CMV serostatus that was available as immune exposure information. A later analysis found common viral pathogens apparently linked to several of the most significant clusters. In vitro confirmation showed a few CMV-associated chains to be CMV antigen specific. The investigators catalogued 164 TCR beta chains as cytomegalovirus-associated.

Primers included in the PCR were 60 Vbeta and 13 Jbeta primers. TCRdb's copy holds only in-frame clones and misses some; the assay was immunoSEQ multiplex PCR. The table includes over 200,000 clones, 77% detected once. Per germline, CDR1 SGHRS and CDR2 YFSETQ. The V end was cut by 2 bases, the J end by 5 bases, with 16 bases between. This CDR3 contains 15 residues. Comments on this clone: The antigen remains unidentified.

The sample taken for sequencing was PBMCs. The chain joins TRBV5-1 to TRBJ1-1; TRBD1 might be the D (5 bases). This receptor was obtained from a woman in her sixties in good health and CMV-seropositive. CDR3 nucleotides: TGCGCCAGCAGCTTTTCCTCCCCGGGGGAGACTGAAGCTTTCTTT. As protein: CASSFSSPGETEAFF.